These 8 T cell receptor beta chains originate from one sample sequenced in a study of blood T cell repertoires in COVID-19. Clones were sequenced by immunoSEQ multiplex PCR, and TCRdb holds only the in-frame ones, with some missing. The sample lists 450,000 or so clones; around 90% were seen once. What was sequenced was peripheral blood. The receptors come from a man between 18 and 35 years old with COVID-19, enrolled during active disease.

The rearrangement uses TRBV2 and TRBJ2-7; 7 nucleotides agree with TRBD1. CDR1 and CDR2 (germline): SNHLY, FYNNEI. V was clipped by 6 bases and J by 0 bases; unmatched bases: 11. The CDR3 length is 16 residues. This chain's CDR3 is CASSGGQEMSSYEQYF. For the CDR3, the DNA is TGTGCCAGCAGCGGAGGACAGGAGATGAGCTCCTACGAGCAGTACTTC.

J is TRBJ1-2 and V is TRBV5-1, with 9 bases fitting TRBD1. The CDR3 covers 14 residues. After removal of 0 bases from V and 4 bases from J, the junction contained 1 base not matched to a gene. Germline V lookup: CDR1 SGHRS, CDR2 YFSETQ. In nucleotides, the CDR3 is TGCGCCAGCAGCTTGGGGACAGGGGTCTATGGCTACACCTTC. Protein: CASSLGTGVYGYTF.

CDR3 loop: CAAGGGAADTQYF. The CDR3 coding sequence is TGTGCCGCGGGCGGGGGGGCCGCAGATACGCAGTATTTT. The rearrangement links TRBV19 to TRBJ2-3, with 9 bases fitting TRBD2. The CDR3 loop spans 13 amino acids. V was pared by 11 bases and J by 4 bases, with 7 bases of the junction left unmatched. Germline V gene lookup returns CDR1 LNHDA and CDR2 SQIVND (reference sequence).

In this sample, this clone turned up a few times. The CDR3 sequence is CASTPPGGGGTDTQYF. The CDR3 coding sequence is TGTGCCAGCACACCACCGGGAGGGGGGGGAACAGATACGCAGTATTTT. The chain employs TRBV25-1 and TRBJ2-3, with TRBD2 matching 8 bases. Trimming removed 7 bases from V and 3 bases from J; junction bases left unmatched: 12. The germline gives CDR1 MGHDK, CDR2 SYGVNS. The CDR3 runs 16 residues.

V is TRBV4-1 and J is TRBJ1-3, with 7 bases aligning to TRBD1. The length of the CDR3 is 17 residues. Trimming removed 2 bases from V and 5 bases from J; junction bases left unmatched: 12. Germline CDR1 is MGHRA and CDR2 is YSYEKL. The CDR3 DNA is TGCGCCAGCAGCCAACCTAGGGGGCGGCAGTCCCGAAACACCATATATTTT. The encoded protein is CASSQPRGRQSRNTIYF.

This clone was seen many times. J is TRBJ1-1 and V is TRBV29-1; 9 nucleotides match TRBD1. This CDR3 contains 17 residues. Germline-derived CDR1 and CDR2 are SQVTM and ANQGSEA. The V segment lost 5 bases and the J segment 0 bases; nucleotides outside the gene matches: 13. The CDR3 reads CSVSRDRALPMNTEAFF. DNA of the CDR3: TGCAGCGTTTCCAGGGACAGGGCATTACCAATGAACACTGAAGCTTTCTTT.

This chain links TRBV9 with TRBJ1-6, with TRBD1 identical over 7 bases. J gave up 7 bases and V 4 bases, and 8 bases lay outside the gene matches. The CDR3 is 15 amino acids. CDR1 and CDR2 from the germline V gene are SGDLS and YYNGEE. The CDR3 protein is CASSPRTGANSPLHF. For the CDR3, the DNA is TGTGCCAGCAGCCCAAGAACAGGGGCCAATTCACCCCTCCACTTT.

This chain connects TRBV7-9 to TRBJ1-1, with 8 bases fitting TRBD1. Germline CDR1 SEHNR, CDR2 FQNEAQ (reference sequence). This CDR3 comprises 16 residues. Germline trimming cut 6 bases from V and 4 bases from J; bases unmatched to any gene: 13. Here the CDR3 DNA reads TGTGCCAGCAGAAAAACGAAGACAGGGGCCGCCACTGAAGCTTTCTTT. This sequence encodes CASRKTKTGAATEAFF.